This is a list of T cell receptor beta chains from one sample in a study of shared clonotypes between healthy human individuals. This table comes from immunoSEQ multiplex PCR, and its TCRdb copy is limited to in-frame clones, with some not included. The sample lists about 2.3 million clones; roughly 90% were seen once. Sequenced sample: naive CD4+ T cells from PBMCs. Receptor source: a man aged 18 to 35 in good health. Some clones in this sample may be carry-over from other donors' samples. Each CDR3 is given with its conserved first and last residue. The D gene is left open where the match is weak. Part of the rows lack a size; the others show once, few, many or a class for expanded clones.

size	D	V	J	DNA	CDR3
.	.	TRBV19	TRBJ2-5	TGTGCCAGTAGTTTAGAGACCCAGTACTTC	CASSLETQYF
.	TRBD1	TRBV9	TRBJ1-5	TGTGCCAGCAGCTCCACAGGGGGCGATCAGCCCCAGCATTTT	CASSSTGGDQPQHF
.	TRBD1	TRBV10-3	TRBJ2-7	TGTGCCATCCGACAGGGCCACGAGCAGTACTTC	CAIRQGHEQYF
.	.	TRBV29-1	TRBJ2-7	TGCAGCGTTGTACTAGCGGGCGACAGGGGGAGCGAGCAGTACTTC	CSVVLAGDRGSEQYF
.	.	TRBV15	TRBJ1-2	TGTGCCACCAGCGTACTGATAGGGTGTGGAAAGACCTATGGCTACACCTTC	CATSVLIGCGKTYGYTF
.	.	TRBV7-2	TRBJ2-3	TGTGCCAGCAGCTTATTCTCTTCCTACACAGATACGCAGTATTTT	CASSLFSSYTDTQYF
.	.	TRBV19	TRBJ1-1	TGTGCCAGTAGTATCCCCGCGGGTCTTGAAGCTTTCTTT	CASSIPAGLEAFF
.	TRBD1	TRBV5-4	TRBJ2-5	TGTGCCAGCAGCTTGGACAGGGGGCCTCAAGAGACCCAGTACTTC	CASSLDRGPQETQYF
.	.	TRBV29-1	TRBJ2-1	TGCAGCGTTTATAGGAAGAACAATGAGCAGTTCTTC	CSVYRKNNEQFF
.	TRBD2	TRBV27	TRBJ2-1	TGTGCCAGCAGTTTTATAGCGGGCTTTTACAATGAGCAGTTCTTC	CASSFIAGFYNEQFF
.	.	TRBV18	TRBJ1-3	TGTGCCAGCTCACCTGTCGAGGGATTTATCTCTGGAAACACCATATATTTT	CASSPVEGFISGNTIYF
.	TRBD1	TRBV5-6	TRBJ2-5	TGTGCCAGCAGCCTGGGACAGGGCGGTGAGACCCAGTACTTC	CASSLGQGGETQYF
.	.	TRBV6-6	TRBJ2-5	TGTGCCAGCAGCCCGGGCCGGCTCTGGGGGACCCAGTACTTC	CASSPGRLWGTQYF
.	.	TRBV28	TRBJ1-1	TGTGCCAGCAGTCCCCCGGGACCCTTGAACACTGAAGCTTTCTTT	CASSPPGPLNTEAFF
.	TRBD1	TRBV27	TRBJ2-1	TGTGCCACCGTCCGGGACAGGGCCTCCAATGAGCAGTTCTTC	CATVRDRASNEQFF
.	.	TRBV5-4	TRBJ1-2	TGTGCCAGCAGCTTACCCACACCTGGACGGTATGGCTACACCTTC	CASSLPTPGRYGYTF
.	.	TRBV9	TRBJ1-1	TGTGCCAGCAGCGGGACAGTCGAAACTGAAGCTTTCTTT	CASSGTVETEAFF
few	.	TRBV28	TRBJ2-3	TGTGCCAGCAGGATCACAGATACGCAGTATTTT	CASRITDTQYF
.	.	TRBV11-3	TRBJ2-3	TGTGCCAGCAGCTCAGGGGCTTGGGCGGATACGCAGTATTTT	CASSSGAWADTQYF
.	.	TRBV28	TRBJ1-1	TGTGCCAGCAGTTTAGATGCAAAGGGAAGAAACACTGAAGCTTTCTTT	CASSLDAKGRNTEAFF
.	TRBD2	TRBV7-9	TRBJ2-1	TGTGCCAGCAGCATTAGACTAGCGGGAAGCAATGAGCAGTTCTTC	CASSIRLAGSNEQFF